This record looks at one T cell receptor (beta chain) sequence and its context. Its antigen remains unidentified. Method: immunoSEQ multiplex PCR; TCRdb's copy keeps in-frame clones and lacks some. The sample carries 80,000 or so clones, over 85% recorded once. The sample belongs to a study of cytomegalovirus exposure and HLA in healthy donors. Study-wide results and caveats: Most sequenced TCRs were rare (though some public TCRs occurred in many donors). That first-cohort TCR clusters tended to co-occur in the 130 or so validation repertoires was found in a later analysis.

Deletions cut 5 bases from V and 10 bases from J, with 12 bases between. CDR1 is SEHNR, CDR2 FQNEAQ, per germline (reference sequence). The CDR3 consists of 12 residues. The sequenced sample consisted of PBMCs. This clonotype was obtained from a woman under 30 in good health and CMV-seronegative. This chain joins TRBV7-9 and TRBJ2-1; maybe TRBD2 (5 bases). In DNA form, the CDR3 reads TGTGCCAGCAGCGATAGCGTTAGGGAGCAGTTCTTC. It codes for CASSDSVREQFF.